A selection of T cell receptor beta chains follows, all from one sample in a study of blood T cell repertoires in COVID-19. Generated by immunoSEQ multiplex PCR, the TCRdb table keeps only in-frame clones and is missing some. Here the sample spans about 220,000 clones, about nine tenths being singletons. The source material was PBMCs or T cells enriched from blood (not recorded which). These receptors all come from a middle-aged woman with acute COVID-19. CDR3s include the opening cysteine and the closing phenylalanine or tryptophan. Fields, in order: D gene, clone size, V gene, J gene, CDR3 protein, CDR3 DNA. The D gene is left open where the match is weak. Some rows have no size entry. The others give once, few or many, or a class for an expanded clone.

D gene: TRBD2
clone size: -
V gene: TRBV19
J gene: TRBJ2-1
CDR3 protein: CASSPHLAGVGYNEQFF
CDR3 DNA: TGTGCCAGTAGTCCCCACCTAGCGGGGGTCGGCTACAATGAGCAGTTCTTC

D gene: -
clone size: -
V gene: TRBV7-9
J gene: TRBJ2-3
CDR3 protein: CASSIRGGTDTQYF
CDR3 DNA: TGTGCCAGCTCCATCCGAGGCGGCACAGATACGCAGTATTTT

D gene: -
clone size: -
V gene: TRBV21-1
J gene: TRBJ1-1
CDR3 protein: CASSKEGATWGDTEAFF
CDR3 DNA: TGTGCCAGCAGCAAAGAGGGGGCAACCTGGGGTGATACTGAAGCTTTCTTT

D gene: -
clone size: once
V gene: TRBV4-1
J gene: TRBJ1-2
CDR3 protein: CASSLDWSYGYTF
CDR3 DNA: TGCGCCAGCAGCCTCGACTGGAGCTATGGCTACACCTTC

D gene: TRBD1
clone size: -
V gene: TRBV2
J gene: TRBJ2-3
CDR3 protein: CASVKGASTDTQYF
CDR3 DNA: TGTGCCAGCGTGAAGGGGGCTTCCACAGATACGCAGTATTTT

D gene: -
clone size: -
V gene: TRBV30
J gene: TRBJ1-1
CDR3 protein: CAWPGQLCTEAFF
CDR3 DNA: TGTGCCTGGCCCGGACAGCTTTGCACTGAAGCTTTCTTT

D gene: -
clone size: many
V gene: TRBV6-5
J gene: TRBJ1-1
CDR3 protein: CASSYSRGLNTEAFF
CDR3 DNA: TGTGCCAGCAGTTACTCGCGGGGACTGAACACTGAAGCTTTCTTT

D gene: -
clone size: few
V gene: TRBV5-1
J gene: TRBJ1-2
CDR3 protein: CASSFGDGYTF
CDR3 DNA: TGCGCCAGCAGCTTCGGTGATGGCTACACCTTC

D gene: -
clone size: -
V gene: TRBV6-2/TRBV6-3
J gene: TRBJ2-7
CDR3 protein: CASSLGGEQYF
CDR3 DNA: TGTGCCAGCAGTCTAGGGGGAGAGCAGTACTTC

D gene: -
clone size: -
V gene: TRBV19
J gene: TRBJ1-1
CDR3 protein: CASSIIWATEAFF
CDR3 DNA: TGTGCCAGTAGTATAATTTGGGCGACTGAAGCTTTCTTT

D gene: -
clone size: many
V gene: TRBV30
J gene: TRBJ2-1
CDR3 protein: CAWSAGGKVFEQFF
CDR3 DNA: TGTGCCTGGAGTGCCGGGGGAAAGGTATTTGAGCAGTTCTTC

D gene: -
clone size: -
V gene: TRBV27
J gene: TRBJ1-2
CDR3 protein: CASSSHRTVDYGYTF
CDR3 DNA: TGTGCCAGCAGTTCCCACCGGACAGTGGACTATGGCTACACCTTC

D gene: TRBD1
clone size: -
V gene: TRBV28
J gene: TRBJ1-5
CDR3 protein: CASNVGGGSNQPQHF
CDR3 DNA: TGTGCCAGCAATGTAGGGGGCGGTAGCAATCAGCCCCAGCATTTT

D gene: TRBD2
clone size: -
V gene: TRBV4-1
J gene: TRBJ2-1
CDR3 protein: CASSLDPPAGGVYNEQFF
CDR3 DNA: TGCGCCAGCAGCCTCGACCCTCCAGCGGGGGGGGTCTACAATGAGCAGTTCTTC